This T cell receptor (beta chain) was identified during a study of T cell responses to AZD1222 COVID-19 vaccine. Produced via immunoSEQ multiplex PCR; TCRdb's table is partial and in-frame only. There are 90,000 to 150,000 clones in the sample; approximately 84% occur only once, and 6.5% to 9.5% lies in the top ten. Study-level results: Vaccine-related CD4 TCRs covered spike, predominating at 160-218 and 743-854.

The CDR3 covers 13 residues. The V and J ends lost 5 bases and 3 bases respectively, with 8 bases between them. CDR1 and CDR2 (germline): KGHSH, LQKENI. Comments on this clone: No antigen is known for it.

The material sequenced was peripheral blood, taken on day 0 of AZD1222 vaccination. The TCR was taken from an adult in good health. This sequence joins TRBV18 and TRBJ1-5, with D possibly TRBD1 on 6 matching bases. The CDR3 DNA follows: TGTGCCAGCTCATGGGGGGCCAATCAGCCCCAGCATTTT. Its protein product is CASSWGANQPQHF.